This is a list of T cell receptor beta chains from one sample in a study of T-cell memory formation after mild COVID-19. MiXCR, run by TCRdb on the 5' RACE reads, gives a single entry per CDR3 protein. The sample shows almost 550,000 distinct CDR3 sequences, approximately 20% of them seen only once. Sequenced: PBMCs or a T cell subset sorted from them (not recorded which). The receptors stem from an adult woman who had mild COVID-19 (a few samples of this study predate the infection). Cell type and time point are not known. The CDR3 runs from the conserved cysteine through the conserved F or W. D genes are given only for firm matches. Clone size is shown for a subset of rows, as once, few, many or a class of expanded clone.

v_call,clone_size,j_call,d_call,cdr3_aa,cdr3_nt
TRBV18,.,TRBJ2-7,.,CASSPPVQREQYF,TGTGCCAGCTCACCACCTGTACAGCGCGAGCAGTACTTC
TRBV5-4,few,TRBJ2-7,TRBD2,CASSGFSSGASYEQYF,TGTGCCAGCAGCGGTTTTTCTAGCGGGGCCTCCTACGAGCAGTACTTC
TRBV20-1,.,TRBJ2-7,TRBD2,CSAGASGYYEQYF,TGCAGTGCCGGGGCTAGCGGGTACTACGAGCAGTACTTC
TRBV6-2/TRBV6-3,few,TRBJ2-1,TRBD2,CASSSPGLAGGAASYNEQFF,TGTGCCAGCAGTTCCCCTGGACTAGCGGGGGGCGCGGCCTCCTACAATGAGCAGTTCTTC
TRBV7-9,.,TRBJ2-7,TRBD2,CASSLAMGLDSYEQYF,TGTGCCAGCAGCTTAGCAATGGGACTAGACTCCTACGAGCAGTACTTC
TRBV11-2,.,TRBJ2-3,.,CASSLGAGQTDTQYF,TGTGCCAGCAGCTTAGGGGCAGGGCAAACAGATACGCAGTATTTT
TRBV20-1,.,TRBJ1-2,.,CSASDQGNYGYTF,TGCAGTGCTAGTGACCAGGGGAACTATGGCTACACCTTC
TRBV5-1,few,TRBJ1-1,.,CASSLEGGEGAFF,TGCGCCAGCAGCTTGGAGGGGGGTGAGGGAGCTTTCTTT
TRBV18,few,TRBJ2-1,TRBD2,CASSPPGLGGSSEQFF,TGTGCCAGCTCACCACCCGGCCTCGGCGGGAGTAGTGAGCAGTTCTTC
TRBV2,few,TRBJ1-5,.,CASSEGLRNQPQHF,TGTGCCAGCAGCGAGGGACTTCGGAATCAGCCCCAGCATTTT
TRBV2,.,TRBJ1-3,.,CASSGTVDPSGNTIYF,TGTGCCAGCAGTGGGACAGTAGATCCATCTGGAAACACCATATATTTT
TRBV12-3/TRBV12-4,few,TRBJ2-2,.,CASRVTGNTGELFF,TGTGCCAGCAGAGTGACAGGGAACACCGGGGAGCTGTTTTTT
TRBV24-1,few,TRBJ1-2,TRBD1,CATSDARDSTNYGYTF,TGTGCCACCAGTGACGCCCGGGACAGCACAAACTATGGCTACACCTTC
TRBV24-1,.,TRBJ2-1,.,CATSDPPTGDEQFF,TGTGCCACCAGTGATCCCCCGACCGGGGATGAGCAGTTCTTC
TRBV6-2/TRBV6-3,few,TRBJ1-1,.,CASSDEVIRGTEAFF,TGTGCCAGCAGCGACGAGGTAATTAGGGGCACTGAAGCTTTCTTT
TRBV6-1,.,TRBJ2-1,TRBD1,CASSESGGGPNEQFF,TGTGCCAGCAGTGAATCAGGGGGCGGTCCGAATGAGCAGTTCTTC
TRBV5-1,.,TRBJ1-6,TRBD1,CASSLRDRDSPLHF,TGCGCCAGCAGCCTCCGGGACAGGGATTCACCCCTCCACTTT
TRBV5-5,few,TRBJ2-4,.,CASSTYRREAKNIQYF,TGTGCCAGCAGCACATATCGGAGGGAGGCCAAAAACATTCAGTACTTC
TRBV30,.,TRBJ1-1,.,CAWSVYIPSTEAFF,TGTGCCTGGAGTGTATATATTCCCAGCACTGAAGCTTTCTTT
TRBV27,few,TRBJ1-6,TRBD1,CASSALGQGFSPLHF,TGTGCCAGCAGCGCCTTGGGACAGGGATTCTCACCCCTCCACTTT
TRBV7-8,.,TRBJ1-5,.,CASSFPGVQPQHF,TGTGCCAGCAGCTTTCCGGGGGTTCAGCCCCAGCATTTT
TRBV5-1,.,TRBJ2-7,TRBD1,CASSRAGTGAYEQYF,TGCGCCAGCAGCCGGGCCGGGACAGGGGCCTACGAGCAGTACTTC
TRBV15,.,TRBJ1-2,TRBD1,CATSRDFAGGLQGYTF,TGTGCCACCAGCAGAGACTTCGCAGGGGGGCTACAGGGCTACACCTTC
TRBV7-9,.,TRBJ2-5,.,CASSLGGTAEYF,TGTGCCAGCAGCTTAGGAGGTACGGCAGAGTACTTC
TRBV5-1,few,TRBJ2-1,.,CASRVGYNEQFF,TGCGCCAGCAGAGTCGGCTACAATGAGCAGTTCTTC
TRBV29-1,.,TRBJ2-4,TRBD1,CSGAEGQGLGNIQYF,TGCAGCGGAGCGGAAGGACAGGGATTAGGGAACATTCAGTACTTC
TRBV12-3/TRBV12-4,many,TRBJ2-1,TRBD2,CASSLSAGGRKRYNEQFF,TGTGCCAGCAGTTTATCGGCGGGGGGGCGGAAACGGTACAATGAGCAGTTCTTC
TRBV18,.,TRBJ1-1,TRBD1,CASSLSGTDNTEAFF,TGTGCCAGCTCACTCTCCGGGACAGATAACACTGAAGCTTTCTTT
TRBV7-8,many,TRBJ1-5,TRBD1,CASSFSGTELYQPQHF,TGTGCCAGCAGCTTTTCCGGGACAGAGCTTTATCAGCCCCAGCATTTT
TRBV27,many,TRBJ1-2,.,CASSWKGGLTYGYTF,TGTGCCAGCTCATGGAAAGGGGGGCTGACTTATGGCTACACCTTC
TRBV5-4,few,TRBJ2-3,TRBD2,CASSSPSGVPSTDTQYF,TGTGCCAGCAGCAGCCCTAGCGGGGTACCTAGCACAGATACGCAGTATTTT
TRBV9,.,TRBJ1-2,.,CASSPQGFYGYTF,TGTGCCAGCAGCCCCCAGGGGTTCTATGGCTACACCTTC
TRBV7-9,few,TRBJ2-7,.,CASSARTAGSYEQYF,TGTGCCAGCAGCGCTCGGACAGCGGGGTCCTACGAGCAGTACTTC
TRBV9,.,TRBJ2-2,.,CASSARWGAGELFF,TGTGCCAGCAGCGCTCGGTGGGGAGCCGGGGAGCTGTTTTTT
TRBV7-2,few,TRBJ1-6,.,CASSLGPSSYNSPLHF,TGTGCCAGCAGCTTAGGGCCGAGCTCCTATAATTCACCCCTCCACTTT
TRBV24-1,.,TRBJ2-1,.,CAPQNLPAPRPNTGNEQFF,TGTGCCCCCCAAAACCTTCCGGCCCCGCGGCCCAACACGGGCAATGAGCAGTTCTTC
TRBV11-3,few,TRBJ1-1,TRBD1,CASSPGTGRNTEAFF,TGTGCCAGCAGCCCGGGGACAGGGCGGAACACTGAAGCTTTCTTT
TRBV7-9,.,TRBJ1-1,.,CASSLLETEAFF,TGTGCCAGCAGCTTACTGGAGACTGAAGCTTTCTTT
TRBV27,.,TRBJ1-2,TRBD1,CASSRQGSGYTF,TGTGCCAGCAGCCGACAGGGAAGCGGCTACACCTTC
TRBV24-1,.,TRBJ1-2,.,CATSDPYLGSGGYTF,TGTGCCACCAGTGATCCATACCTGGGTAGTGGGGGCTACACCTTC
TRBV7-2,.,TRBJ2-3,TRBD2,CASSLVLAGGPDTQYF,TGTGCCAGCAGCTTAGTCCTAGCGGGGGGCCCAGATACGCAGTATTTT
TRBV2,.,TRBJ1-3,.,CASSVRAASGNTIYF,TGTGCCAGCAGTGTCCGGGCAGCCTCTGGAAACACCATATATTTT
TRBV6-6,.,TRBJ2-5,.,CASSYSPPGTLEETQYF,TGTGCCAGCAGTTACTCCCCCCCTGGGACTCTCGAAGAGACCCAGTACTTC
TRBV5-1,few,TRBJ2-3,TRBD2,CASSVGLAGPTDTQYF,TGCGCCAGCAGTGTAGGACTAGCGGGTCCCACAGATACGCAGTATTTT
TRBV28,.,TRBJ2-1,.,CASSSGRRGQGYNEQFF,TGTGCCAGCAGTTCAGGACGGAGGGGGCAGGGCTACAATGAGCAGTTCTTC
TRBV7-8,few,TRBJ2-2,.,CASSWGLGTGELFF,TGTGCCAGCAGCTGGGGGCTGGGTACCGGGGAGCTGTTTTTT
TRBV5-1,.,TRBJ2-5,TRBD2,CASSATSGGSGGETQYF,TGCGCCAGCAGCGCCACTAGCGGGGGGTCTGGCGGAGAGACCCAGTACTTC
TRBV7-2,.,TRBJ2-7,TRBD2,CASSSYSGRAPYEQYF,TGTGCCAGCAGCTCCTATAGCGGGAGGGCCCCCTACGAGCAGTACTTC
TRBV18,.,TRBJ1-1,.,CASSRTGALPEAFF,TGTGCCAGCTCACGTACAGGTGCCCTCCCTGAAGCTTTCTTT
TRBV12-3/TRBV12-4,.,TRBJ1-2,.,CASSLWADYGYTF,TGTGCCAGCAGTTTATGGGCTGACTATGGCTACACCTTC
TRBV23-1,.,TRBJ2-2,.,CASSQSGGSSPGSCFF,.
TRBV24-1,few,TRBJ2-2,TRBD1,CATSGLTGGAGTGELFF,TGTGCCACCAGTGGCTTGACAGGGGGCGCGGGAACCGGGGAGCTGTTTTTT
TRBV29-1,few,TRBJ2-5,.,CSVRSGETQYF,TGCAGCGTTAGGAGTGGGGAGACCCAGTACTTC
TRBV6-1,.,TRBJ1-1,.,CASSPRGRVNTEAFF,TGTGCCAGCAGTCCCCGGGGGCGGGTGAACACTGAAGCTTTCTTT
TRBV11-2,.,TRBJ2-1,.,CASSLGVGYEQFF,TGTGCCAGCAGCTTAGGAGTCGGCTATGAGCAGTTCTTC
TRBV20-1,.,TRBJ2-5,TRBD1,CSARRQGSLWETQYF,TGCAGTGCTAGAAGACAGGGCTCGCTTTGGGAGACCCAGTACTTC
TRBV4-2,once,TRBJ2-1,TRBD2,CASSQEEGLAGEYEQFF,TGTGCCAGCAGCCAAGAGGAGGGACTAGCGGGAGAGTATGAGCAGTTCTTC